This T cell receptor beta chain is from a study of cytomegalovirus exposure and HLA in healthy donors. On the study more broadly: Earlier work reported 117 million unique TCR beta sequences from 150 million to 200 million T cells. Some 85 million unique TCRs from HLA-typed donors were held in an early data release.

Germline V gene data show CDR1 as SGHNT and CDR2 as YYREEE (reference sequence). The CDR3 sequence is 16 residues long. The V and J ends lost 4 bases and 2 bases respectively, with 15 bases between them. PCR employed 60 Vbeta and 13 Jbeta primers. Measured with immunoSEQ multiplex PCR; TCRdb has only the in-frame clones, and not every one. Of about 120,000 clones in the sample, roughly 82% were seen once. Findings of the study overall: Some public TCRs appeared in many individuals, while most sequences were rare.

Of note for this clone: Its antigen is undetermined.

This TCR was sampled from a man between 18 and 35 years old in good health and CMV-seropositive. This chain links TRBV5-4 with TRBJ1-4; D possibly corresponds to TRBD1 (5 bases). Sequences were obtained from PBMCs. For the CDR3, the DNA is TGTGCCAGCAGCCCCGGCGGACATGTTACTAATGAAAAACTGTTTTTT. It is translated as CASSPGGHVTNEKLFF.